This TCR beta chain was sequenced in a study of OX40 agonist ivuxolimab in advanced cancers. Overall study context: Earlier treatment with anti-PD-1, anti-PD-L1 or anti-CTLA-4 was permitted, and around 36% had received some. Findings of the study overall: At doses 0.1 to 3.0 mg/kg, CD4+ and CD8+ clones expanded. More expanded clones were seen, on average, in CD8+ T cells than in CD4+.

Trimming shortened V by 0 bases and J by 0 bases, and 9 bases separated the two germline ends. CDR3 length: 17 amino acids. Per germline, CDR1 WSHSY and CDR2 SAAADI. Data came from immunoSEQ multiplex PCR; TCRdb stores just in-frame clones and leaves some out. Here the sample spans about 110,000 clones, about nine tenths being singletons. About this clone itself: The antigen remains unidentified.

The rearrangement joins TRBV10-2 to TRBJ2-6, with D possibly being TRBD2 (5 bases). This specimen was CD4+ or CD8+ T cells sorted from blood, taken in a trial of the OX40 agonist ivuxolimab. The TCR sequence derives from an adult with an advanced solid tumor such as melanoma, head and neck, liver or kidney cancer. In nucleotides, the CDR3 is TGCGCCAGCAGTGAGTCGGAGGTTAGCTCTGGGGCCAACGTCCTGACTTTC. This translates into CASSESEVSSGANVLTF.